This T cell receptor beta chain emerged from a study of shared clonotypes between healthy human individuals. Both subsets, CD45RA+ naive and CD45RA-negative memory, were split from the CD4+ cells. V gave up 0 bases and J gave up 4 bases, with 10 bases separating them. Looked up from germline, CDR1 is SGDLS and CDR2 is YYNGEE. This CDR3 has 14 amino acids. Some clones are missing from TCRdb's copy, which holds only in-frame ones; the method was immunoSEQ multiplex PCR. The table records about 1.1 million clones, 75% to 80% of them present only once. Material: memory CD4+ T cells from PBMCs. Subset given: CD45RA-negative fraction. The sequence came from a man aged 18 to 35 in good health. Some clones in this sample may be carry-over from other donors' samples. The rearrangement joins TRBV9 to TRBJ1-1, with no clear D. Here the CDR3 reads CASSVEAQSTEAFF. CDR3 in DNA: TGTGCCAGCAGCGTAGAAGCACAAAGCACTGAAGCTTTCTTT.